This T cell receptor (beta chain) was observed in a study of blood T cell repertoires in COVID-19. Overall study: Acute-phase and convalescent COVID-19 samples originated in the United States, Italy and Spain. In each case, the material was cDNA or gDNA derived from T cells, B-cell-depleted T cells, or PBMCs.

Germline CDR1 reads ENHRY; CDR2 reads SYGVKD. This CDR3 spans 17 amino acids. The V gene lost 2 bases and the J gene lost 0 bases, with 17 bases spanning the gap. Here immunoSEQ multiplex PCR was the method, and the copy in TCRdb shows in-frame clones only, minus some. The sample lists fewer than 85,000 clones, roughly 89% occurring once. The sequencing sample was made of peripheral blood. The origin of this receptor is a human donor in a cohort sampled during active COVID-19. V is TRBV10-3 and J is TRBJ2-7, with TRBD2 as a possible D gene (5 bases). The CDR3 DNA follows: TGTGCCATCAGTGAGGGGATCCCGGGAAAGAGCTCCTACGAGCAGTACTTC. This codes for CAISEGIPGKSSYEQYF.